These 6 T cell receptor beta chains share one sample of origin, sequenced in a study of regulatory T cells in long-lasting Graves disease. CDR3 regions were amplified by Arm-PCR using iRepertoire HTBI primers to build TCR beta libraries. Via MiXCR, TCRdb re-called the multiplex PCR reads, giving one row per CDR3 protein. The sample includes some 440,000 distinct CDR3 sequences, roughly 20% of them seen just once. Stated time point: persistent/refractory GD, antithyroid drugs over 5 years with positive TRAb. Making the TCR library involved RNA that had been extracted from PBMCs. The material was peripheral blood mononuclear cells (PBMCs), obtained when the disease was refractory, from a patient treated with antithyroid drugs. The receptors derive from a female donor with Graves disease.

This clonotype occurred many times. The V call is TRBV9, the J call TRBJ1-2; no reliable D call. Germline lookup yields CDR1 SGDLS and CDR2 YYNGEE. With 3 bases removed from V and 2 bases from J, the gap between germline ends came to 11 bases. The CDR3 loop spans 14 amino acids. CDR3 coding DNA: TGTGCCAGCAGCGGACCGACATCAAACTATGGCTACACCTTC. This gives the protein CASSGPTSNYGYTF.

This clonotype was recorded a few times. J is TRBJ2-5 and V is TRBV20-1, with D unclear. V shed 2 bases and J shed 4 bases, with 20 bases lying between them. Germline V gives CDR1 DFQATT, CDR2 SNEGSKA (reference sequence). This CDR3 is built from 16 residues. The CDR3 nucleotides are TGCAGTGCTAGACCCGGTGGGGTTTCCAGATCAGAGACCCAGTACTTC. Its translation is CSARPGGVSRSETQYF.

CDR3 protein: CSALTSGPEGAQYF. The CDR3 DNA is TGCAGTGCTCTAACTAGCGGGCCTGAAGGGGCCCAGTACTTC. This chain connects TRBV20-1 to TRBJ2-5; the match to TRBD2 covers 9 bases. This CDR3 comprises 14 residues. Germline V gene data show CDR1 as DFQATT and CDR2 as SNEGSKA (reference sequence). V lost 5 bases and J lost 9; bases outside the gene matches: 13.

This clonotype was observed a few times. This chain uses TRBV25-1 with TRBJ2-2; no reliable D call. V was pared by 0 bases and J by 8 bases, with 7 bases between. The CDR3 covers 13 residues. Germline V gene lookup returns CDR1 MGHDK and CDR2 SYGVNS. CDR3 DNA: TGTGCCAGCAGTGAATATTGGGCGGGGGAGCTGTTTTTT. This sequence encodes CASSEYWAGELFF. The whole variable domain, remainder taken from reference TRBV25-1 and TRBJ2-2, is EADIYQTPRYLVIGTGKKITLECSQTMGHDKMYWYQQDPGMELHLIHYSYGVNSTEKGDLSSESTVSRIRTEHFPLTLESARPSHTSQYLCASSEYWAGELFFGEGSRLTVL.

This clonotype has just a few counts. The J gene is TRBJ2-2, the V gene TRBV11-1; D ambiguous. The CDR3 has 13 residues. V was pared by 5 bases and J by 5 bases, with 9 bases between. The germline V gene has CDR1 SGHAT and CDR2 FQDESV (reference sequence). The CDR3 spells CASSRTITGELFF. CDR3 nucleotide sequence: TGTGCCAGCAGCAGGACCATTACCGGGGAGCTGTTTTTT.

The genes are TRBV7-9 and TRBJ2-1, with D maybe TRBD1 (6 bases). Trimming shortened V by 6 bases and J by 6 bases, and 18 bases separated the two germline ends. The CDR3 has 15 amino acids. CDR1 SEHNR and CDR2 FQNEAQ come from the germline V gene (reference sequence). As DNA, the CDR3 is TGTGCCAGCAGATCCGACAGGCCGAGGGGCAATGAGCAGTTCTTC. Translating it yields CASRSDRPRGNEQFF.